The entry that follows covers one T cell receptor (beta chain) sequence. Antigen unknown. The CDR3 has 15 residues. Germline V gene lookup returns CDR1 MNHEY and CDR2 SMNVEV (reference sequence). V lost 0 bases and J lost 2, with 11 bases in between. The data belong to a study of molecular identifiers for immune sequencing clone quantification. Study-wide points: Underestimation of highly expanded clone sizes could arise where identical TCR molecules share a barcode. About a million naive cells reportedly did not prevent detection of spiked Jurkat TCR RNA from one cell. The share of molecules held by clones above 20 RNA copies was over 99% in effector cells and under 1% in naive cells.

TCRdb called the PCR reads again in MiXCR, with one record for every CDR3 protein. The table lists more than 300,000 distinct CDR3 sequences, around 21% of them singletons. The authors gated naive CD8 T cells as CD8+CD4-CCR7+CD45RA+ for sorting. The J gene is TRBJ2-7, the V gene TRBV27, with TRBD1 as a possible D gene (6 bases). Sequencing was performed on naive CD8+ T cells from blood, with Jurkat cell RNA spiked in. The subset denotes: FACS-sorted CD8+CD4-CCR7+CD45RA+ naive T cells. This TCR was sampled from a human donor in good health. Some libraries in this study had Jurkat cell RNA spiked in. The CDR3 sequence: CASSLSWDTPYEQYF. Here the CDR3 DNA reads TGTGCCAGCAGTTTATCCTGGGACACTCCCTACGAGCAGTACTTC.